The rows below give T cell receptor beta chains drawn from one sample of a study of PD-1 blockade in classical Hodgkin lymphoma. Clones were read by immunoSEQ multiplex PCR, and TCRdb kept only the in-frame ones, dropping some. The data contain 95,000 to 100,000 clones, 80% to 90% of them singletons. The material sequenced was peripheral blood mononuclear cells (PBMCs), taken before the second cycle of nivolumab. These receptor sequences come from a human donor with classical Hodgkin lymphoma. CDR3s include the opening cysteine and the closing phenylalanine or tryptophan. D genes are given only for firm matches. A clone size is listed for some rows: how often the clone was seen (once, few, many), or a class if it is expanded.

j_call clone_size v_call d_call cdr3_nt cdr3_aa
TRBJ2-2 once TRBV4-1 NA TGCGCCAGCAGCCAAGATAGGAGCCGGGCCACCGGGGAGCTGTTTTTT CASSQDRSRATGELFF
TRBJ2-1 NA TRBV9 TRBD2 TGTGCCAGCAGCGGAGATCTAGCGGGGACCTACTATGAGCAGTTCTTC CASSGDLAGTYYEQFF
TRBJ1-6 few TRBV6-1 TRBD1 TGTGCCAGCAGCGACATGGGGACAGGGGTCTCACCCCTCCACTTT CASSDMGTGVSPLHF
TRBJ2-3 NA TRBV7-7 TRBD1 TGTGCCAGCAGCGTGGACAGGGGAACAGATACGCAGTATTTT CASSVDRGTDTQYF
TRBJ1-3 once TRBV7-9 NA TGTGCCAGCAGCGTGAAAGGCCCTGACACCATATATTTT CASSVKGPDTIYF
TRBJ1-1 NA TRBV6-5 TRBD1 TGTGCCAGCAGTTACGTTGACAGGGTGGGGACTGAAGCTTTCTTT CASSYVDRVGTEAFF
TRBJ1-1 once TRBV9 TRBD1 TGTGCCAGCAGCCCGTCCCAGGACAGGGTAGGCGACACTGAAGCTTTCTTT CASSPSQDRVGDTEAFF
TRBJ1-3 NA TRBV5-1 NA TGCGCCAGCAGCCTCGGGGTTCGACTCTGGGCTGGAAACACCATATATTTT CASSLGVRLWAGNTIYF
TRBJ2-1 NA TRBV5-8 TRBD2 TGTGCCAGCAGCTTCGGGCTAGCGGGGGGGTCCTACAATGAGCAGTTCTTC CASSFGLAGGSYNEQFF
TRBJ1-1 NA TRBV19 NA TGTGCCAGTAGTATAGGTGTTTTTGACACTGAAGCTTTCTTT CASSIGVFDTEAFF
TRBJ1-2 few TRBV28 TRBD1 TGTGCCAGCAGTCGAGGACAGGGGGCATCTGGCTACACCTTC CASSRGQGASGYTF
TRBJ1-5 NA TRBV7-9 NA TGTGCCAGCAGCCTGGGGGTCGGGGGCGCCGGTCAGCCCCAGCATTTT CASSLGVGGAGQPQHF
TRBJ2-7 NA TRBV6-5 NA TGTGCCAGCAGCCCCGGGGTAGTCTACGAGCAGTACTTC CASSPGVVYEQYF
TRBJ1-2 few TRBV19 NA TGTGCCATACCGACCCTACCAGGGTATGGCTACACCTTC CAIPTLPGYGYTF
TRBJ1-1 NA TRBV19 NA NA CASTSGSKGYTEAFF
TRBJ2-3 NA TRBV7-2 NA TGTGCCAGCAGCTTAGTTTTAGGGAAAGATACGCAGTATTTT CASSLVLGKDTQYF